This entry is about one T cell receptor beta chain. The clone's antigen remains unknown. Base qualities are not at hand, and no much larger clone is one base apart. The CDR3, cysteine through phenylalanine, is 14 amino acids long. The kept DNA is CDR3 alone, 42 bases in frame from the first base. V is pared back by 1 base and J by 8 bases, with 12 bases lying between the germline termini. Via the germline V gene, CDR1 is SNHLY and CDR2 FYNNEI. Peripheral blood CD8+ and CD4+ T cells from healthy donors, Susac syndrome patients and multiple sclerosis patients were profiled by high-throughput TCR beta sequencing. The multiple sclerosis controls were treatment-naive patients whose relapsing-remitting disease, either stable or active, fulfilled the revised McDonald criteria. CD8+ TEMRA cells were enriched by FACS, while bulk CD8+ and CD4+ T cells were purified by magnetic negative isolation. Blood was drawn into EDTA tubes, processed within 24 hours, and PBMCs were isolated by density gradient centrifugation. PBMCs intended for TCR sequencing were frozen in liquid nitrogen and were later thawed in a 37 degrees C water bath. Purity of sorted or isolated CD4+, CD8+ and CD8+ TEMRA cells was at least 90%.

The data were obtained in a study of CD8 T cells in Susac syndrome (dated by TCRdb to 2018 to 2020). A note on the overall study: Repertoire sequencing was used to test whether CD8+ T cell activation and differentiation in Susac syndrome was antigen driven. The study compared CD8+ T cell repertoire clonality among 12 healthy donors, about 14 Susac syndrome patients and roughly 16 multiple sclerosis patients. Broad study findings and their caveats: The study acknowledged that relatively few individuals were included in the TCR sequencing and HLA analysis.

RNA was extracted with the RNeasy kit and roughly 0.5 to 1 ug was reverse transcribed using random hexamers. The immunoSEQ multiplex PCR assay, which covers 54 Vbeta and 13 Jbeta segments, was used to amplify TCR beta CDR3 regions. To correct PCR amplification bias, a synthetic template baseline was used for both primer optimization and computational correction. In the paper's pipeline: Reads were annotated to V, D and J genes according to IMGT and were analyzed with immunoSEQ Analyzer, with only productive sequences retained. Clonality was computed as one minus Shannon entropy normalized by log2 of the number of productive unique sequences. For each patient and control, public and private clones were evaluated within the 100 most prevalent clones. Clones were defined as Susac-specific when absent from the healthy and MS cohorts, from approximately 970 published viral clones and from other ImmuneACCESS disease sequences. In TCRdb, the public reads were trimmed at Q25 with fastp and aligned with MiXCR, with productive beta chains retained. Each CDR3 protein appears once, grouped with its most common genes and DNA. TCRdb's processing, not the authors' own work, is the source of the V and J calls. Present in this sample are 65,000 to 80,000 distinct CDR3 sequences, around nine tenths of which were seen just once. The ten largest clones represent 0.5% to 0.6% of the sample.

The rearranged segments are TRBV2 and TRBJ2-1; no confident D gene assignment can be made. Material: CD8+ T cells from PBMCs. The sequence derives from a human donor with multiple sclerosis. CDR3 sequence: CASSEGPQTYEQFF. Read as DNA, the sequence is TGTGCCAGCAGTGAAGGTCCCCAGACGTATGAGCAGTTCTTC.